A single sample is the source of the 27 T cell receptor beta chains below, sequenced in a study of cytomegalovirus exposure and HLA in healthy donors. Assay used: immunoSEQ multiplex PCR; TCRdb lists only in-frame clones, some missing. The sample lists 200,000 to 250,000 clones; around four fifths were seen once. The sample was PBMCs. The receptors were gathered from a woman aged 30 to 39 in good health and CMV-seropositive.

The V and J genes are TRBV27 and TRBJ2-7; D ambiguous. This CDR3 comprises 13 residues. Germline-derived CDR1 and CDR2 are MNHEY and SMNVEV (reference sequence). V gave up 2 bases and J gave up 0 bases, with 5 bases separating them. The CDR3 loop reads CASSLIRSYEQYF. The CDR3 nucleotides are TGTGCCAGCAGTTTAATTCGCTCCTACGAGCAGTACTTC.

CDR3 residues: CASSGQDRANYGYTF. CDR3 nucleotide sequence: TGTGCCAGCAGCGGACAGGACAGGGCCAACTATGGCTACACCTTC. The rearrangement links TRBV9 to TRBJ1-2; TRBD1 matches at 8 bases. The V gene's germline CDR1 is SGDLS and CDR2 YYNGEE. The J segment lost 2 bases and the V segment lost 3 bases, leaving 6 bases of the junction unmatched. The CDR3 sequence is 15 residues long.

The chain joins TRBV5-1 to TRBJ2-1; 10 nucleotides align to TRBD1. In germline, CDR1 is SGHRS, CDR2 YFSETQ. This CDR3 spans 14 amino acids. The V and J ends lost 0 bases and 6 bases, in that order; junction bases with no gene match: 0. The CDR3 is CASSLGTGGNEQFF. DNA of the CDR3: TGCGCCAGCAGCTTGGGGACAGGGGGCAATGAGCAGTTCTTC.

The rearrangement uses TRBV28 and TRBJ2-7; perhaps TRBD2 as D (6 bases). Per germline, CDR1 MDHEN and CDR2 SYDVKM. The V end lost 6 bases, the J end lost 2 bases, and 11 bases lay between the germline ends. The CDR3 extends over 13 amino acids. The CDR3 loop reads CASRRGLAYEQYF. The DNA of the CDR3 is TGTGCCAGCAGACGGGGACTGGCCTACGAGCAGTACTTC.

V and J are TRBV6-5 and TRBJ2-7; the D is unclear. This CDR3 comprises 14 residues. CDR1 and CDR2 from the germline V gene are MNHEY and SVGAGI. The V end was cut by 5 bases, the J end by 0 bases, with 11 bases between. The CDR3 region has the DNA TGTGCCAGCAGTCTTAGGTGGGACTCCTACGAGCAGTACTTC. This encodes CASSLRWDSYEQYF.

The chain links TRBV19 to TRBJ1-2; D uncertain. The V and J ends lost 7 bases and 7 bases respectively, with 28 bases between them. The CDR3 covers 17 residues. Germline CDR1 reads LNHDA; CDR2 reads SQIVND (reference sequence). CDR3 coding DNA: TGTGCCAGTACCAAACAGTCACTAGGCCGCGACCTGGGTGGCTACACCTTC. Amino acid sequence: CASTKQSLGRDLGGYTF.

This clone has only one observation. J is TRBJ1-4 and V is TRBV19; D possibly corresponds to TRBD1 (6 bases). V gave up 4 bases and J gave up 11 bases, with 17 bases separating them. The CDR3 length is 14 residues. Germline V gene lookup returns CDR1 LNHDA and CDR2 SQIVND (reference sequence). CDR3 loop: CASSNINRERKLFF. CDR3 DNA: TGTGCCAGTAGTAACATCAACAGGGAAAGGAAACTGTTTTTT.

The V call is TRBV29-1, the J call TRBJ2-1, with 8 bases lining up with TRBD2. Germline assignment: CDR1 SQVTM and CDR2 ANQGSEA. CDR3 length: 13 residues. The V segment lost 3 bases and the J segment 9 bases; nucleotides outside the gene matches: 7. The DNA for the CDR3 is TGCAGCGTTGATGAGCGGGAGCAGGGTGAGCAGTTCTTC. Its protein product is CSVDEREQGEQFF.

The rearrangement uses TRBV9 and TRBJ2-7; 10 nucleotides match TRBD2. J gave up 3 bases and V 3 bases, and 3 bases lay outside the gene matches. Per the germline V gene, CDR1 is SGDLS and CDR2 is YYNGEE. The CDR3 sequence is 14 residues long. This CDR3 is CASSATSGHYEQYF. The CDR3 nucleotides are TGTGCCAGCAGCGCGACTAGCGGGCACTACGAGCAGTACTTC.

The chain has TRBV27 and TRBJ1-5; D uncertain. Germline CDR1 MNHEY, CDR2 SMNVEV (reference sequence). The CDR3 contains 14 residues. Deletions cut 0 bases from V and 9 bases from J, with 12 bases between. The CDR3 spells CASSLSKGRGPQHF. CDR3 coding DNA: TGTGCCAGCAGTTTATCAAAAGGCCGAGGGCCCCAGCATTTT.

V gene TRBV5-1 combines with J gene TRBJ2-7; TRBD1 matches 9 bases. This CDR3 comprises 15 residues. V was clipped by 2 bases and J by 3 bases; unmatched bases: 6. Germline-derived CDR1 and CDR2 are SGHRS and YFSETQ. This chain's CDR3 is CASSLNRGPIYEQYF. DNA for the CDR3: TGCGCCAGCAGCTTAAACAGGGGGCCCATCTACGAGCAGTACTTC.

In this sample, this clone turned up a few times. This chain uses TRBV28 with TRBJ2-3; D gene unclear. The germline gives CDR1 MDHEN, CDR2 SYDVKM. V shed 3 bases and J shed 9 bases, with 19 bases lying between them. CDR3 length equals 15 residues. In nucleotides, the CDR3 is TGTGCCAGCAGTTTTCGGGCTGATAAAAGCTTAACGCAGTATTTT. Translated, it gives CASSFRADKSLTQYF.

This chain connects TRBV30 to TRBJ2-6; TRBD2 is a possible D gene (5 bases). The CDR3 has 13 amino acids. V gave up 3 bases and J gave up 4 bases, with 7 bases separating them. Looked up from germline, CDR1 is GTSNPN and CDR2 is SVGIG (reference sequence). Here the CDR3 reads CAWRTGGANVLTF. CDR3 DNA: TGTGCCTGGAGGACGGGGGGGGCCAACGTCCTGACTTTC.

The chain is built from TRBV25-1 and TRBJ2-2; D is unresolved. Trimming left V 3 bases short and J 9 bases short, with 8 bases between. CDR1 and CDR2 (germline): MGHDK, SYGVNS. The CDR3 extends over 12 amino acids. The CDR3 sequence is CASSEIGRELFF. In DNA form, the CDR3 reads TGTGCCAGCAGTGAGATCGGGCGGGAGCTGTTTTTT.

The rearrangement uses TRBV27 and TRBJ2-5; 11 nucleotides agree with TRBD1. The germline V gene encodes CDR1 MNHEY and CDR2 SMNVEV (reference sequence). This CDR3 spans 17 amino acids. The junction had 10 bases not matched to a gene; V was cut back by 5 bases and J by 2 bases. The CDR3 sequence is CASSPGQGAIPQETQYF. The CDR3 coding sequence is TGTGCCAGCAGTCCCGGACAGGGGGCGATTCCGCAAGAGACCCAGTACTTC.

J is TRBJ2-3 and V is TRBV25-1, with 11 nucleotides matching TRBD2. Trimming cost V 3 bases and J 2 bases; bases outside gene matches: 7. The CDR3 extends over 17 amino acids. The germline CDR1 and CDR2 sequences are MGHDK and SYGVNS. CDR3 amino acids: CASSDRLAGTFTDTQYF. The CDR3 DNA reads TGTGCCAGCAGTGACCGACTAGCGGGAACCTTCACAGATACGCAGTATTTT.

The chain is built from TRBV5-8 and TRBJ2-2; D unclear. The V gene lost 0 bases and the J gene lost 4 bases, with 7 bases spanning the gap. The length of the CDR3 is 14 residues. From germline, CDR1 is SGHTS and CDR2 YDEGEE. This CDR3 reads CASSLVVGTGELFF. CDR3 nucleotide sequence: TGTGCCAGCAGCTTGGTAGTGGGCACCGGGGAGCTGTTTTTT.

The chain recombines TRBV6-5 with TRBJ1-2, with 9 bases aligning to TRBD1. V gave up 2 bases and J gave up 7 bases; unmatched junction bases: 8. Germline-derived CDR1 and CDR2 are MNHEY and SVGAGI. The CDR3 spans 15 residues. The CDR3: CASSYRTGGAGGYTF. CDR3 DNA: TGTGCCAGCAGTTACCGAACAGGGGGCGCGGGTGGCTACACCTTC.

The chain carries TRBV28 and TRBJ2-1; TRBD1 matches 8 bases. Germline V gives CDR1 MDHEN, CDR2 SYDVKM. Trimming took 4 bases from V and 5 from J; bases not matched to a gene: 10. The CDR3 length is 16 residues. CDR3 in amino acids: CASSSPGDRLNNEQFF. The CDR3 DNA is TGTGCCAGCAGTTCCCCGGGGGACAGGTTAAACAATGAGCAGTTCTTC.

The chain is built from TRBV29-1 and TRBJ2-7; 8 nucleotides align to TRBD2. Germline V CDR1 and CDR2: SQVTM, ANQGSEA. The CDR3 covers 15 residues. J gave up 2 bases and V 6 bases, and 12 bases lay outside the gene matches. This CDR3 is CSVGGTSGATYEQYF. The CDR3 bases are TGCAGCGTGGGGGGCACTAGCGGAGCCACCTACGAGCAGTACTTC.

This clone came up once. CDR3 in amino acids: CASSQQGSRVYEQYF. Written as DNA, the CDR3 is TGTGCCAGCAGCCAACAGGGCTCGAGGGTCTACGAGCAGTACTTC. J is TRBJ2-7 and V is TRBV27; perhaps TRBD1 as D (6 bases). The CDR3 loop spans 15 amino acids. V lost 6 bases and J lost 3, with 18 bases in between. Germline CDR1 MNHEY, CDR2 SMNVEV (reference sequence).

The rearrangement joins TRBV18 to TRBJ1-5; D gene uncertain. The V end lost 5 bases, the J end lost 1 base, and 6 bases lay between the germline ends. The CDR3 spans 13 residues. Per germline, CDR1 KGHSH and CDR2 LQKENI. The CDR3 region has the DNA TGTGCCAGCTCATCTAAAAGCAATCAGCCCCAGCATTTT. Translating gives CASSSKSNQPQHF. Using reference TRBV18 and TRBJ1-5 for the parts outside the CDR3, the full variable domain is NAGVMQNPRHLVRRRGQEARLRCSPMKGHSHVYWYRQLPEEGLKFMVYLQKENIIDESGMPKERFSAEFPKEGPSILRIQQVVRGDSAAYFCASSSKSNQPQHFGDGTRLSIL.

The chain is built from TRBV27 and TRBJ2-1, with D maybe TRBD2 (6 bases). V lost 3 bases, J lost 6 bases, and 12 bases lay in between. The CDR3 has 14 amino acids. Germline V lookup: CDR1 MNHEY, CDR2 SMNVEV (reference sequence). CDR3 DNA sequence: TGTGCCAGCAGTTTTTACATCGGGGGCAATGAGCAGTTCTTC. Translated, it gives CASSFYIGGNEQFF.

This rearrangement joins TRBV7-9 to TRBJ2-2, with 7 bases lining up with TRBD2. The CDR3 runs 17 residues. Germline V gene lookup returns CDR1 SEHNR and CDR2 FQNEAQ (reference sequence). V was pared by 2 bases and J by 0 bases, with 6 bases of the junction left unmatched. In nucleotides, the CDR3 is TGTGCCAGCAGCTTAAATGCCGGACTAGCGAACACCGGGGAGCTGTTTTTT. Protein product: CASSLNAGLANTGELFF.

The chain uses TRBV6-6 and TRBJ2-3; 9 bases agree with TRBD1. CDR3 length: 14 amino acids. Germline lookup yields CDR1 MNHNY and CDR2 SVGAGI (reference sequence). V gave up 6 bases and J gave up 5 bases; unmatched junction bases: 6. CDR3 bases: TGTGCCAGCAGGGGACAGGGCTTAGTAGATACGCAGTATTTT. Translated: CASRGQGLVDTQYF.

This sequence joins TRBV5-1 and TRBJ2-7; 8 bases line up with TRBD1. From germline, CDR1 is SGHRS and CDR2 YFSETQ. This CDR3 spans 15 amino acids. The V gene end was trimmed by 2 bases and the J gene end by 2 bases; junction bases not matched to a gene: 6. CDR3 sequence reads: CASSFTQGGTYEQYF. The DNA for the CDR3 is TGCGCCAGCAGCTTCACACAGGGGGGCACCTACGAGCAGTACTTC.

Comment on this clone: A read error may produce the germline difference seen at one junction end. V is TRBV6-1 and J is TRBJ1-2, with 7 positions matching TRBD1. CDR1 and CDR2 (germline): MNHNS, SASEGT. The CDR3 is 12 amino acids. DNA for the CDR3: TGTGCCAGCATGGAACAGCCAGGGGGGGGAGGCTTC. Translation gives CASMEQPGGGGF.